This section outlines one T cell receptor beta chain sequence together with its context. Its antigen is currently unknown. This sample is drawn from a study of cytomegalovirus exposure and HLA in healthy donors. Study-wide points: Researchers reported in a later analysis that common viral pathogens appeared linked to several top clusters.

The PCR employed 60 Vbeta primers together with 13 Jbeta primers. Using immunoSEQ multiplex PCR, the repertoire was profiled, and TCRdb retains in-frame clones only, with some absent. The data contain more than 80,000 clones, about four fifths of them singletons. The CDR3 is 13 amino acids. Per germline, CDR1 MNHEY and CDR2 SMNVEV (reference sequence). V lost 6 bases and J lost 12; bases outside the gene matches: 10. This rearrangement joins TRBV27 to TRBJ2-1; 8 bases fit TRBD1. The receptor was derived from a female donor in good health and CMV-seropositive. Sample: PBMCs. For the CDR3, the DNA is TGTGCCAGCAGCCTACACAGGGGGTTGGGGCAGTTCTTC. Translated: CASSLHRGLGQFF.